The 8 T cell receptor beta chains in this list originate from one sample, sequenced in a study of blood T cells in healthy people across ages. Next came a second PCR, run for about 6 to 11 cycles, which used a sample-barcoded 5' primer along with a J-beta primer mix. TCRdb called the 5' RACE reads again in MiXCR, with one record for every CDR3 protein. Of around 400,000 distinct CDR3 sequences listed, roughly half are singletons. The sequencing sample was made of blood. The receptor source for this set is a man between 60 and 75 years old in good health.

The J gene is TRBJ2-7, the V gene TRBV29-1; 7 positions match TRBD2. The CDR3 contains 17 residues. Germline trimming cut 5 bases from V and 7 bases from J; bases unmatched to any gene: 23. Germline V gene sequence: CDR1 SQVTM, CDR2 ANQGSEA. The CDR3 loop is CSVLYPLAPSSYNEQYF. The CDR3 region has the DNA TGCAGCGTTTTATACCCACTAGCGCCTAGCTCCTACAATGAGCAGTACTTC.

The table lists this clonotype with a few counts. The junction and the germline gene differ at one end; a read error may be behind it. The chain is built from TRBV12-3 or TRBV12-4 and TRBJ2-6; a possible D gene is TRBD2 (6 bases). CDR3 length: 14 residues. The CDR3 sequence: CASTTGAGANVLTF. CDR3 bases: TGTGCTAGCACGACGGGGGCTGGGGCCAACGTCCTGACTTTC.

About this clonotype: This may arise from a read error, as a much more abundant clone is one base away. The CDR3: CASSTSALGNIQYF. As DNA, the CDR3 is TGTGCCAGCAGTACCAGTGCCTTGGGCAACATTCAGTACTTC. The rearrangement links TRBV25-1 to TRBJ2-4, with D unclear. The V gene lost 5 bases and the J gene lost 7 bases, with 15 bases spanning the gap. CDR3 length equals 14 residues. Germline values: CDR1 MGHDK, CDR2 SYGVNS.

This clonotype occurred once. Sequence at one end of the junction differs from germline and may be a read error. The chain uses TRBV7-6 and TRBJ2-3; TRBD2 might be the D (6 bases). Germline V gene lookup returns CDR1 SGHVS and CDR2 FNYEAQ. The CDR3 has 14 amino acids. The CDR3 DNA reads TGTGTCAGCAGCTTGGGACTGCGGGCAGATACGCAGTATTTT. This gives the protein CVSSLGLRADTQYF.

This clonotype has only a few counts. The V gene is TRBV5-1, the J gene TRBJ2-4; 7 nucleotides match TRBD1. The CDR3 is made up of 15 amino acids. The V gene end was trimmed by 3 bases and the J gene end by 3 bases; junction bases not matched to a gene: 6. From germline, CDR1 is SGHRS and CDR2 YFSETQ. The chain's CDR3 is CASSSQGYGKNIQYF. The CDR3 region has the DNA TGCGCCAGCAGCTCACAGGGGTACGGCAAAAACATTCAGTACTTC.

The CDR3 sequence is CSASGTGSQPQHF. As DNA, the CDR3 is TGCAGTGCCTCCGGGACAGGGAGTCAGCCCCAGCATTTT. The rearrangement joins TRBV20-1 to TRBJ1-5; 9 bases agree with TRBD1. With V trimmed by 6 bases and J by 6 bases, 6 bases remained unmatched. Germline V gene lookup returns CDR1 DFQATT and CDR2 SNEGSKA (reference sequence). The CDR3 is made up of 13 amino acids.

This sequence joins TRBV20-1 and TRBJ2-4; D call uncertain. Germline V lookup: CDR1 DFQATT, CDR2 SNEGSKA (reference sequence). The CDR3 is 15 residues long. Deletions cut 1 base from V and 0 bases from J, with 10 bases between. CDR3 DNA sequence: TGCAGTGCTAGAGCTACACCTCTAGCCAAAAACATTCAGTACTTC. Amino acid sequence: CSARATPLAKNIQYF.

This chain uses TRBV19 with TRBJ1-5; no reliable D call. From germline, CDR1 is LNHDA and CDR2 SQIVND (reference sequence). V lost 7 bases and J 0 bases, leaving 13 bases between the germline ends. This CDR3 spans 15 amino acids. Here the CDR3 DNA reads TGTGCCAGTACTCTCGACGGAAATAGCAATCAGCCCCAGCATTTT. Translated: CASTLDGNSNQPQHF.